This TCR beta chain is from a study of blood T cell repertoires in COVID-19. Study-wide context: COVID-19 samples, acute and convalescent, were from the United States, Italy and Spain.

Sequenced by immunoSEQ multiplex PCR; TCRdb stores in-frame clones only, minus some. Of fewer than 400,000 clones detected, 86% appear once; the ten largest clones hold about 4.2%. Participants were aged about 18 to 90 years, lived in roughly 23 US areas, and enrolled virtually. This receptor was identified in a man aged 25 to 40 who had recovered from COVID-19. The sample was PBMCs or T cells enriched from blood (not recorded which).

For the CDR3, the DNA is TGTGCCAGCAGCCCTTCCCCGGGGAGCGACACTGAAGCTTTCTTT. This codes for CASSPSPGSDTEAFF. The chain joins TRBV3-1 (or the pseudogene TRBV3-2) to TRBJ1-1; D is undetermined. Deletions cut 4 bases from V and 3 bases from J, with 15 bases between. Germline CDR1 is LGHDT and CDR2 is YNNKEL (reference sequence). CDR3 length equals 15 residues.